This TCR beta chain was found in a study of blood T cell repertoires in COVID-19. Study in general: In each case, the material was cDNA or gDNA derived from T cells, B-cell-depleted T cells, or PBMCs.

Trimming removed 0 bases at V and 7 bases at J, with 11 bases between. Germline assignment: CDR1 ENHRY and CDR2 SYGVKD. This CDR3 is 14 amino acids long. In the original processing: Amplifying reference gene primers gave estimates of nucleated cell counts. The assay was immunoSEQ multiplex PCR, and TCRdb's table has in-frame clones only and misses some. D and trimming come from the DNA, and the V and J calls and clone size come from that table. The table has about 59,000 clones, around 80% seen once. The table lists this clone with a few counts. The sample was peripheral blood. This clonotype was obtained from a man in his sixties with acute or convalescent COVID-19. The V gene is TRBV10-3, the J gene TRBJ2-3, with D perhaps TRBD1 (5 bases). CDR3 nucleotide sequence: TGTGCCATCAGTGAGTCAGGGCAGGGAAATACGCAGTATTTT. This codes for CAISESGQGNTQYF.